The rows below give T cell receptor beta chains drawn from one sample of a study of shared clonotypes between healthy human individuals. The method was immunoSEQ multiplex PCR; TCRdb's version includes in-frame clones alone and lacks a portion of them. The data show 2 million to 2.5 million clones, with approximately 94% seen just once and about 1.1% held by the top ten. Sequencing used naive CD8+ T cells sorted from blood. These receptors all come from a man aged 18 to 30 in good health. The CDR3 runs from the conserved cysteine through the conserved F or W. A D gene is named only where the DNA matches it firmly. Clone size appears in some rows only: once, few, many, or a class for an expanded clone.

>TRBJ2-7|TRBV13|-|once
TGTGCCAGCAGCTTGGGACGGGATAGCGAGCAGTACTTC
CASSLGRDSEQYF
>TRBJ1-2|TRBV28|TRBD1|-
TGTGCCAGCAGTTTATTCCGACAGGGGGATGGCTACACCTTC
CASSLFRQGDGYTF
>TRBJ2-1|TRBV7-9|TRBD2|-
TGTGCCAGCAGTCAGACACTAGCGATTAGCTCCTACAATGAGCAGTTCTTC
CASSQTLAISSYNEQFF
>TRBJ2-2|TRBV27|TRBD2|-
TGTGCCAGCAGTTTAGGCGCGGGAGAGTACACCGGGGAGCTGTTTTTT
CASSLGAGEYTGELFF
>TRBJ2-7|TRBV30|-|-
TGTGCCTGGAGTGGACAGGACGGTTACTCCTACGAGCAGTACTTC
CAWSGQDGYSYEQYF
>TRBJ2-1|TRBV29-1|-|-
TGCAGCGCCGAACCGGGACAAAACAATGAGCAGTTCTTC
CSAEPGQNNEQFF
>TRBJ1-2|TRBV2|-|-
TGTGCCAGCCGGGGTCTGAATGGCTACACCTTC
CASRGLNGYTF
>TRBJ1-5|TRBV5-1|TRBD1|-
TGCGCCAGCATCCGGGACAGGCCCGGGATTGGGGACAATCAGCCCCAGCATTTT
CASIRDRPGIGDNQPQHF
>TRBJ2-7|TRBV4-3|-|-
TGCGCCAGCAGCCAAACGGAAGTCGGCGAGCAGTACTTC
CASSQTEVGEQYF
>TRBJ2-7|TRBV5-6|-|-
TGTGCCAGCAGTTCTCTCTTCGAGCAGTACTTC
CASSSLFEQYF
>TRBJ1-1|TRBV5-5|-|-
TGTGCCAGCAGCTTGGGCAGCTTTGAAGCTTTCTTT
CASSLGSFEAFF
>TRBJ2-1|TRBV18|TRBD2|-
TGTGCCAGCTCACCTGGAGCGGGATATGGGAATGAGCAGTTCTTC
CASSPGAGYGNEQFF
>TRBJ1-1|TRBV7-9|-|-
TGTGCCATCGTGACAGAAAAGAACACTGAAGCTTTCTTT
CAIVTEKNTEAFF
>TRBJ2-3|TRBV5-1|-|-
TGCGCCAGCAGCTATGGGACAGATACGCAGTATTTT
CASSYGTDTQYF
>TRBJ2-7|TRBV28|-|once
TGTGCCAGCAGTTTTCACACCTACGAGCAGTACTTC
CASSFHTYEQYF
>TRBJ2-7|TRBV4-1|TRBD2|once
TGCGCCAGCAGCCAAGGGGCAGCTGAGCGGGAACGTTCCTACGAGCAGTACTTC
CASSQGAAERERSYEQYF
>TRBJ1-1|TRBV30|-|-
TGTGCCTGGAGTAGGGCCACTGAAGCTTTCTTT
CAWSRATEAFF
>TRBJ1-5|TRBV2|-|-
TGTGCCAGCAGGGCGGGTCCCAGCAATCAGCCCCAGCATTTT
CASRAGPSNQPQHF
>TRBJ1-1|TRBV5-6|-|-
TGTGCCAGCAGCTTCTGGGCAGGGGACACTGAAGCTTTCTTT
CASSFWAGDTEAFF
>TRBJ1-3|TRBV10-3|-|-
TGTGCCATCAGTGACAATAGAGGCGTGCCTGGAAACACCATATATTTT
CAISDNRGVPGNTIYF
>TRBJ1-2|TRBV28|-|-
TGTGCCAGCAGTTTAAGGGGGAGCTATGGCTACACCTTC
CASSLRGSYGYTF
>TRBJ2-2|TRBV7-2|TRBD2|-
TGTGCCAGCAGCTTTACTAGCGGGAACACCGGGGAGCTGTTTTTT
CASSFTSGNTGELFF
>TRBJ2-7|TRBV6-1|-|-
TGTGCCATTAAGGGGGGGGCAACCTACGAGCAGTACTTC
CAIKGGATYEQYF
>TRBJ1-2|TRBV5-4|-|-
TGTGCCAGCAGCTTTCAGGGTAGCCACTATGGCTACACCTTC
CASSFQGSHYGYTF
>TRBJ2-3|TRBV9|-|-
TGTGCCAGCAGCCACGGGGCTAGCACTGCAGATACGCAGTATTTT
CASSHGASTADTQYF
>TRBJ2-2|TRBV29-1|-|-
TGCAGCGGCATAGCGACAGACGGGGAGCTGTTTTTT
CSGIATDGELFF
>TRBJ1-2|TRBV19|-|-
TGTGCCAGTAGTATAGATTTTGACAGCCGCTGGGGCTACACCTTC
CASSIDFDSRWGYTF
>TRBJ2-3|TRBV19|TRBD2|-
TGTGCCAGTAGTATAGATAGCGGGGTAGATACGCAGTATTTT
CASSIDSGVDTQYF
>TRBJ2-1|TRBV7-9|-|-
TGTGCCAGCAGCTCTCCGGGCACCCTTTACAATGAGCAGTTCTTC
CASSSPGTLYNEQFF
>TRBJ1-1|TRBV10-1|-|few
TGCGCCAGCAGTGAGGCTCCACAGGGTGGGGAGGCTTTCTTT
CASSEAPQGGEAFF
>TRBJ2-5|TRBV30|-|once
TGTGCCTGGACTGAGAGGGAGTGGGAGACCCAGTACTTC
CAWTEREWETQYF
>TRBJ2-3|TRBV2|TRBD2|-
TGTGCCAGCAGACCGACTAGCGGCTTCACAGATACGCAGTATTTT
CASRPTSGFTDTQYF
>TRBJ2-2|TRBV9|-|-
TGTGCCAGCAGCGCCCAGTTATTCGGCGGCGACTTGAACACCGGGGAGCTGTTTTTT
CASSAQLFGGDLNTGELFF
>TRBJ1-5|TRBV4-3|-|-
TGCGCCAGCAGCCAAGGAGTTTACGGCAATCAGCCCCAGCATTTT
CASSQGVYGNQPQHF
>TRBJ2-5|TRBV4-2|TRBD2|-
TGTGCCAGCAGCCAAGAGCAGGGACTAAGTGTTCTGGAGACCCAGTACTTC
CASSQEQGLSVLETQYF
>TRBJ2-7|TRBV21-1|-|-
TGTGCCAGCAGCAAAATCCCTAGCGGGAGAGGCGAGCAGTACTTC
CASSKIPSGRGEQYF
>TRBJ2-3|TRBV6-5|-|-
TGTGCCAGCAGTTACCGGGACCATAGCACAGATACGCAGTATTTT
CASSYRDHSTDTQYF
>TRBJ2-7|TRBV5-4|TRBD2|-
TGTGCCAGCAGCTTACTAGCGGGAGACACCGAGCAGTACTTC
CASSLLAGDTEQYF
>TRBJ2-7|TRBV2|TRBD1|-
TGTGCCAGCAGGATGGGGACAGACGAGCAGTACTTC
CASRMGTDEQYF
>TRBJ1-1|TRBV7-9|-|-
TGTGCCAGCACCACCTCCAGGCTACGGAACACTGAAGCTTTCTTT
CASTTSRLRNTEAFF
>TRBJ2-5|TRBV13|-|-
TGTGCCAGCAGCTCCGGGACAGTCAACGGGGGTACGACCCAGTACTTC
CASSSGTVNGGTTQYF
>TRBJ2-7|TRBV6-5|-|-
TGTGCCAGCAGTCCTATGGAGGGTTCCTACGAGCAGTACTTC
CASSPMEGSYEQYF
>TRBJ2-7|TRBV9|-|-
TGTGCCAGCAGCGTAACGCCAGGGGCGGCTTACGAGCAGTACTTC
CASSVTPGAAYEQYF